Detailed here is one T cell receptor beta chain. In the same sample, other DNA sequences code for this CDR3. From CD4+ cells came CD45RA+ naive and CD45RA-negative memory subsets. The sample is drawn from a study of shared clonotypes between healthy human individuals. The overall study: A few men and a couple of women, aged 18 to 49, were donors. CD8 memory received one plate per donor, CD8 naive two, CD4 memory three and CD4 naive three.

Germline V gene sequence: CDR1 SGHRS, CDR2 YFSETQ. The CDR3 has 15 amino acids. Trimming removed 3 bases at V and 0 bases at J, with 10 bases between. The protocol was immunoSEQ multiplex PCR, while the TCRdb copy is restricted to in-frame clones and leaves out a portion. Among about 680,000 clones listed, about three quarters were seen once. Input material: memory CD4+ T cells sorted from blood. The subset here: CD45RA-negative fraction. This TCR was recovered from a woman aged 30 to 39 in good health. The gene calls are TRBV5-1 and TRBJ2-1; perhaps TRBD1 as D (6 bases). The CDR3 is CASSSDRSSYNEQFF. CDR3 nucleotides: TGCGCCAGCAGCTCAGACAGGAGCTCCTACAATGAGCAGTTCTTC.